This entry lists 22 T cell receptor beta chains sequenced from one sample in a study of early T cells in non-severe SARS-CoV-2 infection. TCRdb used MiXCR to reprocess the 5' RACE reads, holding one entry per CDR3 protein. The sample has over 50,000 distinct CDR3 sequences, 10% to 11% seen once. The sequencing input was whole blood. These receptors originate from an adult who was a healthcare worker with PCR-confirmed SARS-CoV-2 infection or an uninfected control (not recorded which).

The CDR3 spells CASSQEGTGKDTQYF. The CDR3 DNA reads as TGTGCCAGCAGCCAAGAGGGGACTGGAAAGGATACGCAGTATTTT. This chain joins TRBV3-1 and TRBJ2-3; TRBD2 might be the D (6 bases). There are 15 residues in the CDR3. Deletions cut 0 bases from V and 6 bases from J, with 13 bases between. Germline CDR1 LGHDT, CDR2 YNNKEL (reference sequence).

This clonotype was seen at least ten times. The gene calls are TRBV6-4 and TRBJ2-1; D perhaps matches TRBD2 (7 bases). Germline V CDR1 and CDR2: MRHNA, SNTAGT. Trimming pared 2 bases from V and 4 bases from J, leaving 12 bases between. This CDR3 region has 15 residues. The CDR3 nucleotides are TGTGCCAGCAGTGACCGGGCGGGGGCATACAATGAGCAGTTCTTC. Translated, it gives CASSDRAGAYNEQFF.

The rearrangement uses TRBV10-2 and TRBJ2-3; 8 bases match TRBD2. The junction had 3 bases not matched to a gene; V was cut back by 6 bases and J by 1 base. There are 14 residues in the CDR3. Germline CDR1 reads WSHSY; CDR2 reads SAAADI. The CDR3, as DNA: TGCGCCAGCAGGGATAGCGGGGGCACAGATACGCAGTATTTT. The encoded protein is CASRDSGGTDTQYF.

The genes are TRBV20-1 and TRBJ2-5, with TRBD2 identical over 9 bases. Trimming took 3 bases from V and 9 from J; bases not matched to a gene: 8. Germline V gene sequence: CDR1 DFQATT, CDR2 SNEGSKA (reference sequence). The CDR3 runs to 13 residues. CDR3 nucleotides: TGCAGTGCTAGGACTAGCGGCTCTGGGGCCCAGTACTTC. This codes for CSARTSGSGAQYF.

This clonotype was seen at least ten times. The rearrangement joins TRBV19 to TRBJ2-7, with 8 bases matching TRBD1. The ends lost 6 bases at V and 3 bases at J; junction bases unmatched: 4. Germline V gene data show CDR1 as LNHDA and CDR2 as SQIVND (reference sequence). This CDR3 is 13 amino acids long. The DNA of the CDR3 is TGTGCCAGTAGGGGGACAGGCAGCTACGAGCAGTACTTC. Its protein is CASRGTGSYEQYF.

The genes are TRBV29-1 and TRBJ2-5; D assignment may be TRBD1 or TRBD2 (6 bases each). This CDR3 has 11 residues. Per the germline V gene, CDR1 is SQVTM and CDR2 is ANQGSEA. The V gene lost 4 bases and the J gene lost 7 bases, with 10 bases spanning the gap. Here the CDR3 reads CSVGGGGTQYF. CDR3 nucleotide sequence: TGCAGCGTTGGAGGGGGAGGGACCCAGTACTTC.

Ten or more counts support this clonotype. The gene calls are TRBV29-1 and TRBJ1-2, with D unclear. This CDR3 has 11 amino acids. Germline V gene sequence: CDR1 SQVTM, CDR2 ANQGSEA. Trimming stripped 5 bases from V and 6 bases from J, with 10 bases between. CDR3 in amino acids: CSVSTRDGYTF. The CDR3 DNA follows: TGCAGCGTTTCTACTCGGGATGGCTACACCTTC.

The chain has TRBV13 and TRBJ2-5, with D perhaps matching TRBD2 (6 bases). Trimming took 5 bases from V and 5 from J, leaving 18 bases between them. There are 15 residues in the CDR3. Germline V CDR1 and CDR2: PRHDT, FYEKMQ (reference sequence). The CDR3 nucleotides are TGTGCCAGCAGCCCTCGGGGGACTCCGGGGGAGACCCAGTACTTC. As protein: CASSPRGTPGETQYF.

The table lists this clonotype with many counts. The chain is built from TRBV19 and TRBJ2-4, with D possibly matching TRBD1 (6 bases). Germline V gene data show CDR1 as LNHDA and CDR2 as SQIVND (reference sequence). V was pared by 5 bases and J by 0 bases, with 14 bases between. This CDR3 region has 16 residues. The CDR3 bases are TGTGCCAGTAGTCTGCGGACAGACCTAGCCAAAAACATTCAGTACTTC. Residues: CASSLRTDLAKNIQYF.

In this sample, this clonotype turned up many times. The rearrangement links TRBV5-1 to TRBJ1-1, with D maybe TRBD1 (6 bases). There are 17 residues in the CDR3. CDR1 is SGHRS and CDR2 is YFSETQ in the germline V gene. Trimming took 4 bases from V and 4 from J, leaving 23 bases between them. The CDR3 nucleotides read TGCGCCAGCAGCCCCAGCACACGCACGGGGGGCAGCACTGAAGCTTTCTTT. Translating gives CASSPSTRTGGSTEAFF. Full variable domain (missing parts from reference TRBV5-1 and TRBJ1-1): KAGVTQTPRYLIKTRGQQVTLSCSPISGHRSVSWYQQTPGQGLQFLFEYFSETQRNKGNFPGRFSGRQFSNSRSEMNVSTLELGDSALYLCASSPSTRTGGSTEAFFGQGTRLTVV.

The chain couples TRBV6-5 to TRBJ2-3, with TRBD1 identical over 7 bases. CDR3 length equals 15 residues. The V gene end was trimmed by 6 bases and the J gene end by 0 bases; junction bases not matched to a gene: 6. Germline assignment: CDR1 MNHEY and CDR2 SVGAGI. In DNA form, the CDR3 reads TGTGCCAGCAGCCACAGGGGTGCTAGCACAGATACGCAGTATTTT. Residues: CASSHRGASTDTQYF.

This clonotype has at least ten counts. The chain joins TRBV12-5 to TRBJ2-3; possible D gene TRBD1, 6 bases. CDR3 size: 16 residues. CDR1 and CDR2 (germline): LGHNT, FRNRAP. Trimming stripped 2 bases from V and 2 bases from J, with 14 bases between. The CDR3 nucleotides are TGTGCTAGTGGTTTGAGCCCACAGGGAATCACAGATACGCAGTATTTT. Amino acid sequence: CASGLSPQGITDTQYF.

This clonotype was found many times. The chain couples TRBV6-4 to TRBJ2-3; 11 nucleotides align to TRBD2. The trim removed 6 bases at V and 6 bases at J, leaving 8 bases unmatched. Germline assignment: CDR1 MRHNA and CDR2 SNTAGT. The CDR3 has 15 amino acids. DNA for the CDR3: TGTGCCAGCAGCCGAACTAGCGGGGGCTCCGATACGCAGTATTTT. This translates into CASSRTSGGSDTQYF.

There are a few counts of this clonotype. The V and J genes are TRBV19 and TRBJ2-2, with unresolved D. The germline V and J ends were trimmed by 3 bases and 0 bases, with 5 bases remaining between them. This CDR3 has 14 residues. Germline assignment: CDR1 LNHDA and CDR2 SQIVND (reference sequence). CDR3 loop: CASSMRTNTGELFF. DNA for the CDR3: TGTGCCAGTAGTATGCGTACGAACACCGGGGAGCTGTTTTTT.

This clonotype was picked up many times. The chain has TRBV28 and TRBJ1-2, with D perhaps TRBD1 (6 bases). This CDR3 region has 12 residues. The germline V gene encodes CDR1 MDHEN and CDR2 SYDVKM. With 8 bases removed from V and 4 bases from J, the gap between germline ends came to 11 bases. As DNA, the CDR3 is TGTGCCAGCGCCACAGGGATCTATGGCTACACCTTC. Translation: CASATGIYGYTF.

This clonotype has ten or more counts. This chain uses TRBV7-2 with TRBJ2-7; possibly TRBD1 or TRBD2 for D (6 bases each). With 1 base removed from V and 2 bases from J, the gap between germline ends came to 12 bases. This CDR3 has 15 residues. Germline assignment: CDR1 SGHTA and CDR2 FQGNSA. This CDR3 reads CASSLEGGSTYEQYF. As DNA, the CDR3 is TGTGCCAGCAGCTTAGAGGGGGGCAGTACCTACGAGCAGTACTTC.

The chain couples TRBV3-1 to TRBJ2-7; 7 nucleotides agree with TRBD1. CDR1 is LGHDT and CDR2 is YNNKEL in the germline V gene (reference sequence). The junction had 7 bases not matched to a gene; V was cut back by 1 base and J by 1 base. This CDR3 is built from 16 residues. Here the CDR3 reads CASSQAPGQKSYEQYF. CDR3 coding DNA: TGTGCCAGCAGCCAAGCGCCGGGACAGAAATCCTACGAGCAGTACTTC.

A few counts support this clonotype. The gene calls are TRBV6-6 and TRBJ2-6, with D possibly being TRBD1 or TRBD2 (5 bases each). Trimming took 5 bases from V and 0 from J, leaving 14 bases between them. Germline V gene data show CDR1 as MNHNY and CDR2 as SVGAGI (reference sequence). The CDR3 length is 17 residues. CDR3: CASSTRGRNSGANVLTF. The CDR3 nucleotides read TGTGCCAGCAGTACTAGGGGACGGAACTCTGGGGCCAACGTCCTGACTTTC.

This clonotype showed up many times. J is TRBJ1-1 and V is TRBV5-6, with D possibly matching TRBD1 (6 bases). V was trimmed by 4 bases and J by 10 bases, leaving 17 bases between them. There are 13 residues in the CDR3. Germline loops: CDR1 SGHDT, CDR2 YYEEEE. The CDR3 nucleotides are TGTGCCAGCAGCCAGGACGGGGGGGCTGGAGCTTTCTTT. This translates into CASSQDGGAGAFF.

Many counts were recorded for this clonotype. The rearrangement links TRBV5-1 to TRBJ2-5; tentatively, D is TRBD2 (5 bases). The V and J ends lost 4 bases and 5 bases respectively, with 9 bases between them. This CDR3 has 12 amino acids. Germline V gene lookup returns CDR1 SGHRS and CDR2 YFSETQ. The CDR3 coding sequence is TGCGCCAGCAGCCCCGGCGGGGAGACCCAGTACTTC. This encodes CASSPGGETQYF.

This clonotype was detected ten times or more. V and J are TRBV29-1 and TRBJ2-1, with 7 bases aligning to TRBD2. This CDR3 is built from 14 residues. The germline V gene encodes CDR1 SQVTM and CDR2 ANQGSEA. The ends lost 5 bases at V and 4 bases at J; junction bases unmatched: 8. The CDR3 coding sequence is TGCAGCGTTCTTCGGGGGGTGGGTTACAATGAGCAGTTCTTC. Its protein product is CSVLRGVGYNEQFF.

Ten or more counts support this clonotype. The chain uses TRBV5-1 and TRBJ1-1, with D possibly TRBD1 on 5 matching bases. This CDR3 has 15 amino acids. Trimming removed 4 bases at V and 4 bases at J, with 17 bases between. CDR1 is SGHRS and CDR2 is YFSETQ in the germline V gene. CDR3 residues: CASSPDPGLSTEAFF. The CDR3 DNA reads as TGCGCCAGCAGCCCTGATCCAGGGCTCAGCACTGAAGCTTTCTTT.